This entry lists 30 T cell receptor beta chains sequenced from one sample in a study of identical twins. TCRdb re-called the 5' RACE reads through MiXCR, storing one row per CDR3 protein. This sample has about 280,000 distinct CDR3 sequences, with about 8.9% found just once. These data also formed part of another study, on yellow fever vaccine responses in identical twins.

Sequenced input: memory (CD45RO+) T cells sorted from blood. The receptors derive from a woman in her late teens or twenties in good health.

This clonotype showed up many times. This chain joins TRBV28 and TRBJ2-3; D unresolved. Trimming removed 3 bases from V and 2 bases from J, with 9 bases in between. Per the germline V gene, CDR1 is MDHEN and CDR2 is SYDVKM. CDR3 length: 14 amino acids. CDR3 sequence: CASSFRFNTDTQYF. The CDR3, as DNA: TGTGCCAGCAGTTTCAGATTCAACACAGATACGCAGTATTTT.

The rearrangement uses TRBV7-3 and TRBJ2-3, with 8 bases that match TRBD2. V trimming: 3 bases; J trimming: 1 base; junction bases outside the gene matches: 6. The CDR3 length is 16 residues. Germline CDR1 reads SGHTA; CDR2 reads FQGTGA. The CDR3 loop reads CASSFQPAGGTDTQYF. In nucleotides, the CDR3 is TGTGCCAGCAGCTTCCAGCCAGCGGGAGGCACAGATACGCAGTATTTT.

This clonotype was recorded many times. The V and J genes are TRBV20-1 and TRBJ2-1, with 11 bases aligning to TRBD2. The CDR3 sequence is 15 residues long. Per the germline V gene, CDR1 is DFQATT and CDR2 is SNEGSKA (reference sequence). The ends lost 7 bases at V and 2 bases at J; junction bases unmatched: 7. CDR3 bases: TGCAGTGGTAAAGGGACTAGCGGACCCTACAATGAGCAGTTCTTC. This codes for CSGKGTSGPYNEQFF.

This clonotype has ten or more counts. This chain joins TRBV5-5 and TRBJ2-5, with unresolved D. Trimming took off 0 bases at V and 0 bases at J, with 9 bases between the two ends. The CDR3 consists of 15 residues. Germline V gene sequence: CDR1 SGHKS, CDR2 YYEKEE (reference sequence). The CDR3 DNA reads as TGTGCCAGCAGCTTGGACAGATTGTACCAAGAGACCCAGTACTTC. This encodes CASSLDRLYQETQYF.

Here the CDR3 DNA reads TGTGCCAGCTGCCAACCCGGGACAGCCACACACTCCTACGAGCAGTACTTC. This encodes CASCQPGTATHSYEQYF. The chain carries TRBV6-1 and TRBJ2-7; TRBD1 matches at 7 bases. CDR1 and CDR2 (germline): MNHNS, SASEGT. The ends lost 8 bases at V and 0 bases at J; junction bases unmatched: 16. The length of the CDR3 is 17 residues.

This clonotype was observed many times. The chain has TRBV7-8 and TRBJ2-1; 10 bases are a match to TRBD2. Germline assignment: CDR1 SGHVS and CDR2 FQNEAQ. This CDR3 has 16 residues. Trimming took 2 bases from V and 7 from J; bases not matched to a gene: 8. This chain's CDR3 is CASSLRERGGLNEQFF. In DNA form, the CDR3 reads TGTGCCAGCAGCTTAAGGGAGCGGGGGGGCCTTAATGAGCAGTTCTTC.

This clonotype occurred many times. The chain uses TRBV7-9 and TRBJ2-1; D ambiguous. The CDR3 has 11 amino acids. Germline V lookup: CDR1 SEHNR, CDR2 FQNEAQ (reference sequence). The V gene lost 7 bases and the J gene lost 9 bases, with 10 bases spanning the gap. Here the CDR3 reads CASNTKGEQFF. CDR3 DNA: TGTGCCAGCAACACGAAGGGTGAGCAGTTCTTC.

The chain couples TRBV5-1 to TRBJ2-7; TRBD2 aligns across 8 bases. Unmatched junction bases numbered 5, after V lost 0 bases and J lost 3 bases. From germline, CDR1 is SGHRS and CDR2 YFSETQ. This CDR3 spans 15 amino acids. The CDR3 loop reads CASSLGSSGGYEQYF. The CDR3 DNA reads as TGCGCCAGCAGCTTGGGTTCCAGCGGGGGCTACGAGCAGTACTTC.

This clonotype was observed at least ten times. The V gene is TRBV12-3 or TRBV12-4, the J gene TRBJ1-4; 10 nucleotides line up with TRBD1. The CDR3 contains 15 residues. J gave up 5 bases and V 5 bases, and 5 bases lay outside the gene matches. Here the CDR3 reads CASSPRTGGNEKLFF. CDR3 nucleotides: TGTGCCAGCAGTCCCCGGACAGGGGGGAATGAAAAACTGTTTTTT.

The table lists this clonotype with many counts. CDR3 sequence reads: CASRGVHYGYTF. The CDR3 DNA reads TGTGCCAGCAGGGGGGTCCACTATGGCTACACCTTC. The chain couples TRBV3-1 to TRBJ1-2; D perhaps matches TRBD1 (5 bases). Looked up from germline, CDR1 is LGHDT and CDR2 is YNNKEL (reference sequence). V gave up 6 bases and J gave up 3 bases, with 8 bases separating them. The CDR3 totals 12 residues.

This clonotype showed up many times. CDR3 amino acids: CATSDFGGLADEQFF. The CDR3 DNA reads TGTGCCACCAGTGATTTTGGGGGACTAGCAGATGAGCAGTTCTTC. This chain joins TRBV24-1 and TRBJ2-1; 9 positions agree with TRBD2. The CDR3 extends over 15 amino acids. The germline V gene has CDR1 KGHDR and CDR2 SFDVKD. Trimming took 1 base from V and 8 from J; bases not matched to a gene: 5.

The rearrangement links TRBV9 to TRBJ2-3; 11 bases agree with TRBD2. Germline-derived CDR1 and CDR2 are SGDLS and YYNGEE. V lost 3 bases, J lost 3 bases, and 6 bases stayed unmatched. This CDR3 contains 16 residues. DNA for the CDR3: TGTGCCAGCAGCGAACTAGCGGGAGACCGGACAGATACGCAGTATTTT. It encodes CASSELAGDRTDTQYF.

This clonotype has at least ten counts. The rearrangement joins TRBV3-1 to TRBJ2-2; the D gene could be TRBD1 or TRBD2 (5 bases each). The CDR3 runs to 14 residues. V lost 7 bases and J 5 bases, leaving 14 bases between the germline ends. Per the germline V gene, CDR1 is LGHDT and CDR2 is YNNKEL (reference sequence). The CDR3 is CASTEIWGTGELFF. The CDR3 nucleotides are TGTGCCAGCACCGAAATATGGGGGACCGGGGAGCTGTTTTTT. The full variable domain, rest sourced from reference TRBV3-1 and TRBJ2-2, is DTAVSQTPKYLVTQMGNDKSIKCEQNLGHDTMYWYKQDSKKFLKIMFSYNNKELIINETVPNRFSPKSPDKAHLNLHINSLELGDSAVYFCASTEIWGTGELFFGEGSRLTVL.

This clonotype was counted only a few times. The chain has TRBV19 and TRBJ2-5; D possibly corresponds to TRBD2 (6 bases). CDR3 length equals 15 residues. Germline-derived CDR1 and CDR2 are LNHDA and SQIVND (reference sequence). V was clipped by 3 bases and J by 7 bases, with 18 bases between them. The CDR3 protein is CASSIGGILRGTQYF. The CDR3 nucleotides are TGTGCCAGTAGTATTGGGGGGATCTTAAGAGGGACCCAGTACTTC.

This clonotype was picked up many times. V and J are TRBV7-9 and TRBJ2-3; the match to TRBD2 covers 10 bases. Germline V gene sequence: CDR1 SEHNR, CDR2 FQNEAQ (reference sequence). The V gene end was trimmed by 2 bases and the J gene end by 1 base; junction bases not matched to a gene: 6. The CDR3 loop spans 17 amino acids. The DNA for the CDR3 is TGTGCCAGCAGCTTATACGTAGGACTAGCGGGCACAGATACGCAGTATTTT. Translation gives CASSLYVGLAGTDTQYF.

The table lists this clonotype with many counts. The chain joins TRBV4-1 to TRBJ2-5, with 8 bases identical to TRBD2. The CDR3 has 15 amino acids. Trimming at V came to 5 bases and at J to 2 bases, leaving 7 bases not matched to a gene. Germline CDR1 reads MGHRA; CDR2 reads YSYEKL. CDR3 protein: CASSASRGAQETQYF. The CDR3 bases are TGCGCCAGCAGCGCATCGCGGGGGGCTCAAGAGACCCAGTACTTC.

V gene TRBV3-1 combines with J gene TRBJ2-1; no firm D call. This CDR3 contains 15 residues. Germline-derived CDR1 and CDR2 are LGHDT and YNNKEL (reference sequence). V was shortened by 2 bases and J by 2 bases, with 10 bases between the two germline ends. CDR3 protein: CASSQFQVTYNEQFF. CDR3 bases: TGTGCCAGCAGCCAATTCCAGGTTACCTACAATGAGCAGTTCTTC.

The genes are TRBV4-2 and TRBJ1-2; D unresolved. This CDR3 is 15 amino acids long. Germline V lookup: CDR1 LGHNA, CDR2 YNFKEQ. The V and J ends lost 10 bases and 6 bases respectively, with 24 bases between them. The CDR3, as DNA: TGTGCCATGGGCTCCGGGCTCCGCTGCTGGAATGGCTACACCTTC. It yields the protein CAMGSGLRCWNGYTF.

V usage is TRBV20-1 and J usage is TRBJ2-7; 8 nucleotides align to TRBD2. The CDR3 sequence is 15 residues long. Germline assignment: CDR1 DFQATT and CDR2 SNEGSKA (reference sequence). V shed 3 bases and J 2 bases; nucleotides not matched to a gene: 9. The CDR3 nucleotides are TGCAGTGCTAGTTTGCTTTGGGGACTAGCCTACGAGCAGTACTTC. Translation: CSASLLWGLAYEQYF.

This clonotype occurred many times. The chain uses TRBV6-1 and TRBJ2-7; TRBD1 agrees at 7 bases. J lost 3 bases, V lost 6 bases, and 2 bases had no gene match. The CDR3 is 12 amino acids. Germline-derived CDR1 and CDR2 are MNHNS and SASEGT. The CDR3 reads CASRGDSYEQYV. DNA of the CDR3: TGTGCCAGCAGGGGGGACAGCTACGAGCAGTACGTC.

This clonotype was observed many times. The chain links TRBV20-1 to TRBJ2-7; 7 nucleotides align to TRBD2. The CDR3 extends over 15 amino acids. The V and J ends lost 0 bases and 1 base, in that order; junction bases with no gene match: 6. Germline CDR1 DFQATT, CDR2 SNEGSKA (reference sequence). The CDR3 DNA follows: TGCAGTGCTAGAGATGATGCAGCGGGGTCCTACGAGCAGTACTTC. This encodes CSARDDAAGSYEQYF.

This clonotype was observed a few times. The V gene is TRBV9, the J gene TRBJ2-1, with D perhaps TRBD2 (6 bases). The V gene's germline CDR1 is SGDLS and CDR2 YYNGEE. The CDR3 runs 15 residues. V was clipped by 3 bases and J by 4 bases, with 14 bases between them. Here the CDR3 reads CASSEGLAKYNEQFF. Here the CDR3 DNA reads TGTGCCAGCAGCGAGGGGCTAGCGAAATACAATGAGCAGTTCTTC.

This clonotype has only a few counts. The gene calls are TRBV20-1 and TRBJ2-3; 7 bases fit TRBD2. This CDR3 has 15 amino acids. Looked up from germline, CDR1 is DFQATT and CDR2 is SNEGSKA (reference sequence). V trimming: 6 bases; J trimming: 6 bases; junction bases outside the gene matches: 15. The CDR3 DNA reads as TGCAGTGCCCCCAGATTGACTAGCCGGGTGGATACGCAGTATTTT. This codes for CSAPRLTSRVDTQYF.

This clonotype was seen only a few times. The chain carries TRBV3-1 and TRBJ2-3; D could derive from TRBD1 or TRBD2 (5 bases each). V dropped 3 bases and J dropped 8 bases, with 12 bases sitting between them. Germline-derived CDR1 and CDR2 are LGHDT and YNNKEL (reference sequence). This CDR3 has 13 amino acids. The CDR3 DNA is TGTGCCAGCAGCCAGGGGGTTACCGGTACGCAGTATTTT. This encodes CASSQGVTGTQYF.

This clonotype was seen ten or more times. The junction and the germline gene differ at one end; a read error may be behind it. This chain uses TRBV5-1 with TRBJ1-1, with TRBD1 as a possible D gene (5 bases). CDR3 length equals 14 residues. Germline CDR1 reads SGHRS; CDR2 reads YFSETQ. The CDR3 nucleotides read TGTGCCAGCAGTTTAGGTGGGGGGGGCACTGAAGCTTTCTTT. This translates into CASSLGGGGTEAFF.

This clonotype showed up just a few times. The rearrangement joins TRBV24-1 to TRBJ2-5; 9 bases map to TRBD1. Germline V gene sequence: CDR1 KGHDR, CDR2 SFDVKD. This CDR3 contains 15 residues. J was trimmed by 2 bases and V by 5 bases; bases with no gene match: 5. CDR3 DNA: TGTGCCACCAGTGTTGCCGGGACAGGGCAAGAGACCCAGTACTTC. The encoded protein is CATSVAGTGQETQYF.

This clonotype has a handful of counts. This chain joins TRBV6-2 or TRBV6-3 and TRBJ2-5; TRBD1 aligns across 7 bases. With V trimmed by 5 bases and J by 1 base, 7 bases remained unmatched. The CDR3 has 15 amino acids. CDR1 and CDR2 from the germline V gene are MNHEY and SVGEGT. DNA for the CDR3: TGTGCCAGCAGTAAAAAGCGGACAGGCCAAGAGACCCAGTACTTC. Protein sequence: CASSKKRTGQETQYF.

This clonotype was detected only a few times. The chain couples TRBV7-2 to TRBJ1-5; TRBD1 agrees at 7 bases. The CDR3 spans 15 residues. The germline V gene has CDR1 SGHTA and CDR2 FQGNSA. V was pared by 3 bases and J by 0 bases, with 2 bases of the junction left unmatched. CDR3: CASSLGQPSNQPQHF. CDR3 nucleotides: TGTGCCAGCAGCTTGGGACAGCCTAGCAATCAGCCCCAGCATTTT.

This clonotype was found a few times. The gene calls are TRBV6-1 and TRBJ2-7, with 8 bases aligning to TRBD2. Trimming took 4 bases from V and 6 from J; bases not matched to a gene: 11. The CDR3 covers 15 residues. CDR1 MNHNS and CDR2 SASEGT come from the germline V gene. CDR3: CASSGTGGPGLEQYF. The CDR3 coding sequence is TGTGCCAGCAGTGGGACGGGAGGGCCGGGGCTCGAGCAGTACTTC.

The gene calls are TRBV20-1 and TRBJ2-3, with 7 bases lining up with TRBD2. This CDR3 is 15 amino acids long. CDR1 is DFQATT and CDR2 is SNEGSKA in the germline V gene (reference sequence). The V segment lost 3 bases and the J segment 4 bases; nucleotides outside the gene matches: 10. In nucleotides, the CDR3 is TGCAGTGCTAGTCCTCTAGCGGACACTTCAGATACGCAGTATTTT. This translates into CSASPLADTSDTQYF.